A selection of T cell receptor beta chains follows, all from one sample in a study of blood T cells in healthy people across ages. TCRdb redid the calling of the 5' RACE reads with MiXCR, one entry per CDR3 protein. The table has approximately 780,000 distinct CDR3 sequences, about 26% seen once. This same sample was also part of a study on T cells of mothers and their children.

The specimen sequenced was blood. These receptors were taken from a boy aged 10-17 years in good health. Each CDR3 is given with its conserved first and last residue. The order of the fields is CDR3 protein, CDR3 DNA, V gene, D gene, J gene, clone size. A D gene is named only where the DNA matches it firmly. Some rows have no size entry. The others give once, few or many, or a class for an expanded clone.

CDR3: CASSKGRSDYGYTF; DNA: TGTGCCAGCAGCAAAGGTCGCAGCGACTATGGCTACACCTTC; V: TRBV21-1; D: .; J: TRBJ1-2; size: many
CDR3: CATSRDPTSQQYF; DNA: TGTGCCACCAGCAGAGATCCCACTAGCCAACAGTACTTC; V: TRBV15; D: .; J: TRBJ2-4; size: few
CDR3: CASRRQGSSPFF; DNA: TGTGCCAGCAGAAGACAGGGATCTTCGCCTTTCTTT; V: TRBV6-5; D: TRBD1; J: TRBJ1-1; size: .
CDR3: CARGGETQYF; DNA: TGTGCTCGTGGAGGGGAGACCCAGTACTTC; V: TRBV11-1; D: .; J: TRBJ2-5; size: few
CDR3: CASALISEETQYF; DNA: TGCGCCAGCGCCCTTATCAGCGAAGAGACCCAGTACTTC; V: TRBV5-1; D: .; J: TRBJ2-5; size: .
CDR3: CASSSSGSGGAEKLFF; DNA: TGTGCCAGCAGCTCCTCCGGAAGCGGGGGGGCAGAAAAACTGTTTTTT; V: TRBV7-9; D: .; J: TRBJ1-4; size: few
CDR3: CASRAGTILPNYSNQPQHF; DNA: TGTGCCAGCAGGGCCGGGACCATACTCCCCAATTATAGCAATCAGCCCCAGCATTTT; V: TRBV28; D: .; J: TRBJ1-5; size: .
CDR3: CASSIPGEQYF; DNA: TGTGCCAGCAGTATCCCAGGGGAGCAGTACTTT; V: TRBV12-3/TRBV12-4; D: .; J: TRBJ2-7; size: .
CDR3: CASSFKGQVEDEQYF; DNA: TGTGCCAGCAGCTTCAAGGGACAGGTGGAGGACGAGCAGTACTTC; V: TRBV3-1; D: TRBD1; J: TRBJ2-7; size: .
CDR3: CASSQEGDKTDTQYF; DNA: TGTGCCAGCAGCCAAGAAGGGGACAAAACAGATACGCAGTATTTT; V: TRBV4-2; D: .; J: TRBJ2-3; size: .
CDR3: CASGWGGQRETQYF; DNA: TGTGCTAGTGGTTGGGGGGGGCAGAGGGAGACCCAGTACTTC; V: TRBV12-5; D: .; J: TRBJ2-5; size: few
CDR3: CASSFWGTQYF; DNA: TGTGCCAGCAGCTTCTGGGGGACCCAGTACTTC; V: TRBV4-2; D: .; J: TRBJ2-5; size: few
CDR3: CASSQTTGDTEAFF; DNA: TGTGCCAGCAGTCAAACCACAGGGGACACTGAAGCTTTCTTT; V: TRBV9; D: TRBD1; J: TRBJ1-1; size: .
CDR3: CASSVLAQGGYGYTF; DNA: TGTGCCAGCAGCGTACTGGCCCAGGGGGGCTATGGCTACACCTTC; V: TRBV9; D: TRBD1; J: TRBJ1-2; size: .
CDR3: CAISDSQAAEQYF; DNA: TGTGCCATCAGTGATTCTCAGGCGGCCGAGCAGTACTTC; V: TRBV10-3; D: .; J: TRBJ2-7; size: few
CDR3: CASSQHGYEQYF; DNA: TGTGCCAGCAGCCAACACGGCTACGAGCAGTACTTC; V: TRBV12-3/TRBV12-4; D: .; J: TRBJ2-7; size: few
CDR3: CASSSLKLELFNSPLHF; DNA: TGTGCCAGCAGTTCACTGAAGTTGGAACTTTTTAATTCACCCCTCCACTTT; V: TRBV28; D: .; J: TRBJ1-6; size: .
CDR3: CASSYSMTGTYGYTF; DNA: TGTGCCAGCAGTTACTCGATGACAGGAACCTATGGCTACACCTTC; V: TRBV6-5; D: .; J: TRBJ1-2; size: few
CDR3: CASGNRTGGRNEQYF; DNA: TGTGCTAGTGGCAACCGGACAGGGGGCAGGAACGAGCAGTACTTC; V: TRBV12-5; D: TRBD1; J: TRBJ2-7; size: few
CDR3: CASSLALTGGSEAFF; DNA: TGCGCCAGCAGCTTGGCCCTGACAGGGGGAAGTGAAGCTTTCTTT; V: TRBV5-1; D: TRBD1; J: TRBJ1-1; size: .
CDR3: CASSGTGWNEQFF; DNA: TGTGCCAGCAGCGGGACAGGGTGGAATGAGCAGTTCTTC; V: TRBV25-1; D: TRBD1; J: TRBJ2-1; size: .
CDR3: CASRRNIGSTEAFF; DNA: TGTGCCAGCAGAAGGAACATCGGGTCCACTGAAGCTTTCTTT; V: TRBV12-3/TRBV12-4; D: .; J: TRBJ1-1; size: .
CDR3: CSARGLEGNEQYF; DNA: TGCAGTGCTAGAGGTCTTGAAGGGAACGAGCAGTACTTC; V: TRBV20-1; D: .; J: TRBJ2-7; size: few
CDR3: CASSQVTSEGTDTQYF; DNA: TGTGCCAGCAGCCAAGTTACTAGCGAAGGCACAGATACGCAGTATTTT; V: TRBV3-1; D: TRBD2; J: TRBJ2-3; size: once
CDR3: CASSLGSGGARETQYF; DNA: TGTGCCAGCAGCTTGGGTAGCGGGGGGGCCCGTGAGACCCAGTACTTC; V: TRBV11-2; D: TRBD2; J: TRBJ2-5; size: few
CDR3: CASSEFELADQETQYF; DNA: TGTGCCAGCAGTGAATTCGAACTAGCGGACCAAGAGACCCAGTACTTC; V: TRBV2; D: TRBD2; J: TRBJ2-5; size: .
CDR3: CASSDYPGGAYEQYF; DNA: TGTGCCAGCAGTGATTACCCGGGGGGCGCCTACGAGCAGTACTTC; V: TRBV2; D: .; J: TRBJ2-7; size: few
CDR3: CATSDTGTRYGCTF; DNA: TGTGCCACCAGTGATACAGGGACTCGGTATGGCTGCACCTTC; V: TRBV24-1; D: .; J: TRBJ1-2; size: .
CDR3: CATSDSRVGDTRCF; DNA: TGTGCCACCAGTGATTCTAGAGTCGGAGATACGCGGTGTTTT; V: TRBV24-1; D: .; J: TRBJ2-3; size: .
CDR3: CASSVAGGNTGELFF; DNA: TGTGCCAGCAGCGTAGCGGGGGGGAACACCGGGGAGCTGTTTTTT; V: TRBV12-3/TRBV12-4; D: TRBD2; J: TRBJ2-2; size: .
CDR3: CASSLLTSGRASTDTQYF; DNA: TGTGCCAGCAGCCTCCTTACTAGCGGGAGGGCCTCGACAGATACGCAGTATTTT; V: TRBV5-8; D: TRBD2; J: TRBJ2-3; size: .
CDR3: CASSRSGGRAGELFF; DNA: TGTGCCAGCAGCCGTAGCGGGGGGAGAGCCGGGGAGCTGTTTTTT; V: TRBV6-2/TRBV6-3; D: TRBD2; J: TRBJ2-2; size: .
CDR3: CSARDGLSSYNEQFF; DNA: TGCAGTGCTAGAGATGGGTTGAGCTCCTACAATGAGCAGTTCTTC; V: TRBV20-1; D: .; J: TRBJ2-1; size: .
CDR3: CASRIQGPDTQYF; DNA: TGCGCCAGCAGGATACAGGGTCCAGATACGCAGTATTTT; V: TRBV5-1; D: .; J: TRBJ2-3; size: .
CDR3: CSVTGADTQYF; DNA: TGCAGCGTTACTGGAGCAGATACGCAGTATTTT; V: TRBV29-1; D: .; J: TRBJ2-3; size: .
CDR3: CASRGPGTGEQETQYF; DNA: TGCGCCAGCAGGGGGCCAGGGACAGGGGAACAAGAGACCCAGTACTTC; V: TRBV5-1; D: TRBD1; J: TRBJ2-5; size: .
CDR3: CASSARPGAYGYTF; DNA: TGTGCCAGCAGCGCCAGACCGGGAGCTTATGGCTACACCTTC; V: TRBV12-3/TRBV12-4; D: .; J: TRBJ1-2; size: once
CDR3: CASGLGTSGQETQYF; DNA: TGTGCCAGCGGCTTAGGGACTAGCGGGCAAGAGACCCAGTACTTC; V: TRBV11-2; D: TRBD2; J: TRBJ2-5; size: .
CDR3: CASPSSYEQYF; DNA: TGTGCCAGCCCGAGCTCCTACGAGCAGTACTTC; V: TRBV27; D: .; J: TRBJ2-7; size: .
CDR3: CATTFSGSSTDTQYF; DNA: TGTGCAACCACGTTCAGCGGGTCTAGCACAGATACGCAGTATTTT; V: TRBV6-1; D: .; J: TRBJ2-3; size: few
CDR3: CATSRPRRLGSSNQPQHF; DNA: TGTGCCACCAGCAGACCCCGTCGCCTGGGGAGTAGCAATCAGCCCCAGCATTTT; V: TRBV15; D: .; J: TRBJ1-5; size: .
CDR3: CASSQSGRGGTDTQYF; DNA: TGCGCCAGCAGCCAGTCTGGGAGGGGGGGCACAGATACGCAGTATTTT; V: TRBV4-1; D: .; J: TRBJ2-3; size: few
CDR3: CASRLAGGPDEQFF; DNA: TGTGCCAGCAGGCTAGCGGGGGGGCCGGATGAGCAGTTCTTC; V: TRBV12-3/TRBV12-4; D: TRBD2; J: TRBJ2-1; size: .
CDR3: CASSSIGGGDQETQYF; DNA: TGTGCCAGCAGCTCCATCGGGGGAGGGGACCAAGAGACCCAGTACTTC; V: TRBV7-9; D: TRBD2; J: TRBJ2-5; size: .
CDR3: CASSGDRGSGELFF; DNA: TGCGCCAGCAGCGGGGACAGGGGATCCGGGGAGCTGTTTTTT; V: TRBV5-1; D: TRBD1; J: TRBJ2-2; size: .
CDR3: CSASQWTVSYEQCF; DNA: TGCAGTGCTTCCCAGTGGACAGTCTCCTACGAGCAGTGCTTC; V: TRBV20-1; D: .; J: TRBJ2-7; size: few
CDR3: CASKQNTIYF; DNA: TGTGCCAGCAAGCAAAACACCATATATTTT; V: TRBV6-6; D: .; J: TRBJ1-3; size: .
CDR3: CASSRVLGASTDTQYF; DNA: TGCGCCAGCAGCCGGGTTTTGGGGGCTTCCACAGATACGCAGTATTTT; V: TRBV4-1; D: .; J: TRBJ2-3; size: .
CDR3: CASSSPGSTTPSGYTF; DNA: TGTGCCAGCAGTTCTCCCGGGAGTACTACCCCTAGTGGCTACACCTTC; V: TRBV12-3/TRBV12-4; D: .; J: TRBJ1-2; size: few
CDR3: CAISESREDNEQFF; DNA: TGTGCCATCAGTGAGTCAAGGGAAGACAATGAGCAGTTCTTC; V: TRBV10-3; D: .; J: TRBJ2-1; size: .
CDR3: CASSLVGGGNPPEETQYF; DNA: TGTGCCAGCAGCTTAGTGGGGGGGGGCAATCCCCCGGAGGAGACCCAGTACTTC; V: TRBV7-9; D: .; J: TRBJ2-5; size: few
CDR3: CASSLHDYEQYF; DNA: TGTGCCAGCAGCCTCCACGACTACGAGCAGTACTTC; V: TRBV12-3/TRBV12-4; D: .; J: TRBJ2-7; size: few
CDR3: CASSRTGPSYEQYF; DNA: TGCGCCAGCAGCCGGACAGGGCCTTCCTACGAGCAGTACTTC; V: TRBV5-1; D: TRBD1; J: TRBJ2-7; size: few
CDR3: CASSSTGRDTQYF; DNA: TGTGCCAGCAGCTCGACGGGGAGAGATACGCAGTATTTT; V: TRBV7-2; D: .; J: TRBJ2-3; size: .
CDR3: CASTLGWRVSTGELFF; DNA: TGTGCCAGCACTCTGGGGTGGCGGGTTAGCACCGGGGAGCTGTTTTTT; V: TRBV11-2; D: .; J: TRBJ2-2; size: .
CDR3: CASSRVSGQDYYEQYF; DNA: TGTGCCAGCAGCCGAGTTTCGGGACAGGATTATTACGAGCAGTACTTC; V: TRBV5-5; D: TRBD1; J: TRBJ2-7; size: few
CDR3: CATSPMGSEQFF; DNA: TGTGCCACCTCGCCCATGGGAAGTGAGCAGTTCTTC; V: TRBV15; D: .; J: TRBJ2-1; size: few